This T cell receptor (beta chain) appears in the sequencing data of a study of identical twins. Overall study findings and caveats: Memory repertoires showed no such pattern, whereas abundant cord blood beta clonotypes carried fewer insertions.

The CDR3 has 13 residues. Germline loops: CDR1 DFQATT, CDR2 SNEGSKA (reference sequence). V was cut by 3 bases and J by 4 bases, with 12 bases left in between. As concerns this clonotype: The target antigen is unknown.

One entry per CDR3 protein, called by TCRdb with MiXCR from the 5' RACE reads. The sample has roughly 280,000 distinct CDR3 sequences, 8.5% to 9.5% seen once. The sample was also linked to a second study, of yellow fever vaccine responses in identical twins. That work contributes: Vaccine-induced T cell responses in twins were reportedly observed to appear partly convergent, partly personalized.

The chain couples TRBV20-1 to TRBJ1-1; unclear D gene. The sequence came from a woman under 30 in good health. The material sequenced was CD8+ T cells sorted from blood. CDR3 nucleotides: TGCAGTGCTAGGATCTGGGGAGGCACTGAAGCTTTCTTT. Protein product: CSARIWGGTEAFF.